This TCR beta chain was profiled in a study of blood T cell repertoires in COVID-19. The overall study: Specimens from acute and convalescent COVID-19 originated in the United States, Italy and Spain. Nucleic acid was either cDNA or gDNA, and it came from T cells, B-cell-depleted T cells, or PBMCs.

Germline loops: CDR1 SGDLS, CDR2 YYNGEE. V was clipped by 0 bases and J by 3 bases, with 12 bases between them. The CDR3 runs 16 residues. In the authors' workflow: Nucleated cell number was recorded as an estimate derived from reference gene primer amplification. Using immunoSEQ multiplex PCR, the repertoire was profiled, and TCRdb retains in-frame clones only, with some absent. Clone size and the V and J calls come from that table; the DNA yielded D and trimming. The data hold roughly 80,000 clones, with 75% to 90% observed a single time. The sample taken for sequencing was peripheral blood. This clonotype was sampled from a man aged 45-65 years with active COVID-19. The chain couples TRBV9 to TRBJ2-2; tentatively, D is TRBD1 (5 bases). CDR3 region: CASSVAGRRDTGELFF. The CDR3, as DNA: TGTGCCAGCAGCGTAGCAGGGCGGCGAGACACCGGGGAGCTGTTTTTT.